These 27 T cell receptor beta chains were sequenced from one sample in a study of human T cells and chemical hapten exposure. The time point is: patch test 2, 6 weeks after DPC sensitization. The treatment was: therapeutic diphenylcyclopropenone sensitization with weekly scalp DPC. MiXCR, run by TCRdb on the RACE reads, gives a single entry per CDR3 protein. The sample contains 95,000 or so distinct CDR3 sequences, around 10% of which appear only once. Specimen: whole blood, collected in connection with sensitization to the hapten diphenylcyclopropenone (DPC). The receptor set was obtained from a woman in her thirties or forties with alopecia areata. Some clones in this sample may be carry-over from other donors' samples.

This clonotype was detected many times. The chain links TRBV7-8 to TRBJ1-5; no clear D gene. Germline CDR1 and CDR2: SGHVS and FQNEAQ. V lost 4 bases and J 7 bases, leaving 20 bases between the germline ends. The CDR3 contains 16 residues. In DNA, the CDR3 is TGTGCCAGCAGCTCCCCCGGAGCGGAGACTAGACAGCCCCAGCATTTT. It is translated as CASSSPGAETRQPQHF.

In its sample, this clonotype was seen many times. The chain has TRBV10-2 and TRBJ2-7; 12 positions agree with TRBD2. Germline assignment: CDR1 WSHSY and CDR2 SAAADI. The V gene end was trimmed by 2 bases and the J gene end by 2 bases; junction bases not matched to a gene: 4. The CDR3 covers 16 residues. In DNA form, the CDR3 reads TGCGCCAGCAGTGAGGTCCTAGCGGGAGGGCCCTACGAGCAGTACTTC. It encodes CASSEVLAGGPYEQYF.

This chain links TRBV20-1 with TRBJ2-3, with D unclear. Trimming stripped 1 base from V and 2 bases from J, with 7 bases between. Germline loops: CDR1 DFQATT, CDR2 SNEGSKA (reference sequence). This CDR3 is built from 13 residues. CDR3 DNA sequence: TGCAGTGCTAGAGGTGGATTCACAGATACGCAGTATTTT. Translation gives CSARGGFTDTQYF.

V and J are TRBV14 and TRBJ2-1; no firm D call. CDR3 length: 14 residues. V was trimmed by 3 bases and J by 9 bases, leaving 15 bases between them. CDR1 is SGHDN and CDR2 is FVKESK in the germline V gene. This CDR3 is CASSQLSGRFEQFF. The CDR3 nucleotides are TGTGCCAGCAGCCAGCTTTCGGGCCGCTTTGAGCAGTTCTTC. Complete variable domain (other parts from reference TRBV14 and TRBJ2-1): EAGVTQFPSHSVIEKGQTVTLRCDPISGHDNLYWYRRVMGKEIKFLLHFVKESKQDESGMPNNRFLAERTGGTYSTLKVQPAELEDSGVYFCASSQLSGRFEQFFGPGTRLTVL.

This clonotype was observed at least ten times. This chain uses TRBV5-1 with TRBJ2-3, with a tentative D call TRBD2 (6 bases). CDR1 is SGHRS and CDR2 is YFSETQ in the germline V gene. The V end was cut by 3 bases, the J end by 2 bases, with 10 bases between. The CDR3 runs 14 residues. For the CDR3, the DNA is TGCGCCAGCAGCTCCGGAGGGTACACAGATACGCAGTATTTT. It translates to CASSSGGYTDTQYF.

This clonotype was counted many times. The chain has TRBV28 and TRBJ2-3; 9 bases fit TRBD2. Germline V gives CDR1 MDHEN, CDR2 SYDVKM. The trim removed 5 bases at V and 1 base at J, leaving 1 base unmatched. The CDR3 runs 14 residues. The CDR3 here is CASSRLAGTDTQYF. CDR3 DNA: TGTGCCAGCAGTCGACTAGCGGGCACAGATACGCAGTATTTT.

The chain uses TRBV20-1 and TRBJ2-7, with D possibly matching TRBD2 (6 bases). CDR1 DFQATT and CDR2 SNEGSKA come from the germline V gene (reference sequence). Trimming took off 0 bases at V and 3 bases at J, with 12 bases between the two ends. The CDR3 runs 14 residues. The CDR3 loop reads CSARDGRDLYEQYF. CDR3 DNA sequence: TGCAGTGCTAGAGATGGGCGGGATCTCTACGAGCAGTACTTC.

This clonotype has only a few counts. V is TRBV12-3 or TRBV12-4 and J is TRBJ2-2, with 11 bases fitting TRBD2. V shed 6 bases and J 6 bases; nucleotides not matched to a gene: 9. CDR3 length equals 16 residues. This chain's CDR3 is CASSETSGRGAGELFF. The CDR3 bases are TGTGCCAGCAGCGAAACTAGCGGGAGAGGGGCCGGGGAGCTGTTTTTT.

The chain combines TRBV7-9 with TRBJ2-1, with no clear D. There are 13 residues in the CDR3. From germline, CDR1 is SEHNR and CDR2 FQNEAQ (reference sequence). Deletions cut 5 bases from V and 3 bases from J, with 8 bases between. The CDR3 DNA sequence: TGTGCCAGCAGCCACGTAAGCTACAATGAGCAGTTCTTC. Protein: CASSHVSYNEQFF.

This chain uses TRBV6-5 with TRBJ2-7; weak D call: TRBD1 (6 bases). V lost 6 bases and J 4 bases, leaving 16 bases between the germline ends. Per the germline V gene, CDR1 is MNHEY and CDR2 is SVGAGI. The CDR3 contains 14 residues. The DNA for the CDR3 is TGTGCCAGCAGCCAACCCGGGACATCATACGAGCAGTACTTC. Translation: CASSQPGTSYEQYF.

The chain is built from TRBV24-1 and TRBJ2-7; possible D gene TRBD1, 5 bases. The germline CDR1 and CDR2 sequences are KGHDR and SFDVKD. Trimming removed 3 bases at V and 6 bases at J, with 11 bases between. CDR3 length: 13 residues. CDR3 protein: CATSDHSRAEQYF. In nucleotides, the CDR3 is TGTGCCACCAGTGATCACAGCAGGGCCGAGCAGTACTTC.

In the case of this clonotype: A much bigger clone sits one base away, suggesting this may be a read error. This is likely a read error, given that the CDR3 carries no conserved phenylalanine or tryptophan at its end. V and J are TRBV2 and TRBJ1-5; possible D gene TRBD1, 5 bases. The germline CDR1 and CDR2 sequences are SNHLY and FYNNEI. V lost 7 bases, J lost 6 bases, and 10 bases lay in between. This CDR3 contains 12 residues. The CDR3 DNA sequence: TGTGCCAGCAACGACAGAACTCAGCCCCAGCATTCT. Translated: CASNDRTQPQHS.

As concerns this clonotype: A much larger clone lies a single base off, so this may be a read error. The V call is TRBV7-3, the J call TRBJ2-3; D possibly matches TRBD1 or TRBD2 (6 bases each). Germline CDR1 reads SGHTA; CDR2 reads FQGTGA. This CDR3 contains 16 residues. CDR3 nucleotides: TGTGCCAGCAGCTCACCGGGGGCCCCGAACACAGATACGCAGTTTTTT. This sequence encodes CASSSPGAPNTDTQFF.

This clonotype was observed at least ten times. The chain recombines TRBV24-1 with TRBJ1-1, with 10 nucleotides matching TRBD1. Germline assignment: CDR1 KGHDR and CDR2 SFDVKD. The CDR3 is made up of 16 amino acids. V trimming: 9 bases; J trimming: 3 bases; junction bases outside the gene matches: 12. This chain's CDR3 is CATRVPGQGHDTEAFF. The CDR3 bases are TGTGCCACCCGCGTCCCGGGACAGGGGCACGACACTGAAGCTTTCTTT.

This clonotype occurred many times. CDR3 residues: CASTGTGSNQPQHF. The CDR3 coding sequence is TGTGCCAGCACCGGGACAGGTAGCAATCAGCCCCAGCATTTT. The chain joins TRBV28 to TRBJ1-5; 8 bases agree with TRBD1. The CDR3 is made up of 14 amino acids. J lost 0 bases, V lost 7 bases, and 2 bases had no gene match. Germline-derived CDR1 and CDR2 are MDHEN and SYDVKM.

This clonotype was seen a few times. CDR3 in DNA: TGTGCCAGCCTAGCGGGAGGGCCTTACAATGAGCAGTTCTTC. It yields the protein CASLAGGPYNEQFF. The gene calls are TRBV6-2 or TRBV6-3 and TRBJ2-1; 12 positions agree with TRBD2. Germline trimming cut 8 bases from V and 4 bases from J; bases unmatched to any gene: 3. The CDR3 contains 14 residues. Germline values: CDR1 MNHEY, CDR2 SVGEGT.

This chain joins TRBV10-3 and TRBJ2-2; D is perhaps TRBD2 (6 bases). The V gene lost 5 bases and the J gene lost 6 bases, with 13 bases spanning the gap. The CDR3 consists of 14 residues. Germline loops: CDR1 ENHRY, CDR2 SYGVKD. CDR3 region: CAISKLARAGELFF. CDR3 bases: TGTGCCATCAGTAAGCTAGCGAGGGCCGGGGAGCTGTTTTTT.

This clonotype was counted at least ten times. For the CDR3, the DNA is TGTGCCAGCAGTCCAGGGGTCGAAAATTCACCCCTCCACTTT. Amino acid sequence: CASSPGVENSPLHF. This sequence joins TRBV6-6 and TRBJ1-6; tentative D call: TRBD1 (6 bases). The CDR3 totals 14 residues. V was clipped by 5 bases and J by 7 bases, with 12 bases between them. Germline CDR1 MNHNY, CDR2 SVGAGI (reference sequence).

This clonotype was seen repeatedly, ten times or more. The rearrangement joins TRBV7-9 to TRBJ2-7; D remains unclear. Germline CDR1 SEHNR, CDR2 FQNEAQ (reference sequence). Deletions cut 1 base from V and 2 bases from J, with 6 bases between. This CDR3 is built from 13 residues. The CDR3: CASSLDDTYEQYF. The CDR3 nucleotides are TGTGCCAGCAGCTTAGACGACACCTACGAGCAGTACTTC.

The rearrangement uses TRBV10-3 and TRBJ1-4; D is unclear. Germline values: CDR1 ENHRY, CDR2 SYGVKD. Trimming took 3 bases from V and 7 from J, leaving 6 bases between them. The CDR3 sequence is 12 residues long. The CDR3 DNA reads TGTGCCATCAGTGACGTTAGTGAAAAACTGTTTTTT. Translating it yields CAISDVSEKLFF.

The V and J genes are TRBV5-4 and TRBJ1-1, with D maybe TRBD1 (6 bases). The CDR3 has 14 amino acids. The ends were cut back, 4 bases at V and 1 base at J, with 11 bases in the middle. Looked up from germline, CDR1 is SGHNT and CDR2 is YYREEE (reference sequence). In DNA, the CDR3 is TGTGCCAGCAGCACAGGACAGTCGAACACTGAAGCTTTCTTT. Encoded protein: CASSTGQSNTEAFF. The variable domain in full, with the rest retrieved from reference TRBV5-4 and TRBJ1-1, is ETGVTQSPTHLIKTRGQQVTLRCSSQSGHNTVSWYQQALGQGPQFIFQYYREEENGRGNFPPRFSGLQFPNYSSELNVNALELDDSALYLCASSTGQSNTEAFFGQGTRLTVV.

Ten or more counts support this clonotype. The chain is built from TRBV28 and TRBJ2-2, with D uncertain. The CDR3 is 13 residues long. Germline CDR1 MDHEN, CDR2 SYDVKM. V lost 5 bases, J lost 7 bases, and 11 bases lay in between. The DNA of the CDR3 is TGTGCCAGCAGTCCTTACGTTGGCGGGGAGCTGTTTTTT. It translates to CASSPYVGGELFF.

This clonotype came up many times. The rearrangement uses TRBV19 and TRBJ2-7, with 9 bases aligning to TRBD2. Trimming at V came to 7 bases and at J to 2 bases, leaving 18 bases not matched to a gene. CDR1 LNHDA and CDR2 SQIVND come from the germline V gene (reference sequence). The length of the CDR3 is 18 residues. The CDR3 spells CASTLSSRIAGDPYEQYF. The CDR3, as DNA: TGTGCCAGTACCCTATCTTCCCGGATAGCGGGGGACCCCTACGAGCAGTACTTC.

There are a few counts of this clonotype. The genes are TRBV10-2 and TRBJ2-1; TRBD2 agrees at 7 bases. The trim removed 8 bases at V and 15 bases at J, leaving 25 bases unmatched. The CDR3 length is 16 residues. Germline V gene lookup returns CDR1 WSHSY and CDR2 SAAADI. The CDR3 is CASGEGRTVIPRNLFF. For the CDR3, the DNA is TGCGCCAGCGGGGAGGGCAGGACCGTGATCCCGCGCAATTTGTTCTTC.

This clonotype was seen more than once but under ten times. J is TRBJ2-1 and V is TRBV29-1; D remains ambiguous. Germline V gene lookup returns CDR1 SQVTM and CDR2 ANQGSEA. The CDR3 is made up of 14 amino acids. V lost 3 bases to trimming and J lost 0 bases, with 9 bases between them. CDR3 sequence reads: CSVDSDRSYNEQFF. The CDR3 DNA is TGCAGCGTTGACTCAGATCGCTCCTACAATGAGCAGTTCTTC.

At least ten counts were recorded for this clonotype. The V and J genes are TRBV2 and TRBJ2-7, with 11 bases aligning to TRBD1. The CDR3 has 14 residues. Germline V gene data show CDR1 as SNHLY and CDR2 as FYNNEI. Trimming cost V 6 bases and J 3 bases; bases outside gene matches: 4. For the CDR3, the DNA is TGTGCCAGCAGGTGGGACAGGGGGGACTACGAGCAGTACTTC. Residues: CASRWDRGDYEQYF.

This clonotype was seen only a few times. The gene calls are TRBV7-6 and TRBJ1-1; 8 bases are a match to TRBD1. The CDR3 consists of 14 residues. V lost 1 base, J lost 6 bases, and 4 bases stayed unmatched. Germline lookup yields CDR1 SGHVS and CDR2 FNYEAQ. The CDR3 region is CASSLGTGLAEAFF. As DNA, the CDR3 is TGTGCCAGCAGCTTAGGGACAGGGTTGGCTGAAGCTTTCTTT.